The entry below gives a single TCR beta chain sequence along with its context. The antigen this receptor binds is unknown. Base-call qualities are not available, and no considerably larger clone is one nucleotide away. This specimen belongs to a study of CD8 T cells in ankylosing spondylitis (dated by TCRdb to 2017 to 2019). Study-wide context: T cell receptor beta repertoires were profiled in healthy donors and ankylosing spondylitis patients so that disease-linked TCR variants could be found. The whole study cohort included 108 healthy donors and 25 ankylosing spondylitis patients. Peripheral blood samples were taken, and synovial fluid was additionally collected from ankylosing spondylitis patients.

TCRdb shows the sequencer as Illumina HiSeq 2500. Quantitative 5'-RACE with molecular barcodes was the method used to prepare the TCR beta libraries. The paper's processing steps were these. A new computational method, built on a probabilistic model of VDJ rearrangement, was used to identify disease-linked TCR variants. TCRdb redid the processing of the public reads, applying fastp at Q25 and MiXCR, and retained in-frame beta chains. Merged by CDR3 protein, the rows form single entries marked with the most common genes and DNA. TCRdb's processing, not the study's, gives the V and J calls here. The sample records 470,000 or so distinct CDR3 sequences, about 24% of which are singletons. Of the sample, over 0.8% is held by the ten largest clones. Results and caveats for the whole study, not just this receptor: The disease-linked clones were reported as significantly enriched in matched synovial fluid samples from ankylosing spondylitis patients. Some TCR beta motif variants had previously been reported in synovial fluid and blood of reactive arthritis patients, which suggested common disease-initiation mechanisms. Blood from ankylosing spondylitis patients appeared to be characterized by a TCR beta motif composed of eight highly homologous amino acid variants. The disease-linked clones showed a CD8+ phenotype and occurred at relatively low frequencies in peripheral blood.

The germline V gene encodes CDR1 DFQATT and CDR2 SNEGSKA (reference sequence). Its CDR3 holds 14 amino acids, cysteine through phenylalanine. Only CDR3 DNA is held: 42 bases, read in frame from base 1. V gives up 0 bases and J gives up 0 bases, and the segment between their germline ends measures 6 bases. Sequenced material: blood, either unsorted or a sorted T cell fraction (not recorded which). This clonotype was obtained from a male donor with ankylosing spondylitis. This sequence uses TRBV20-1 and TRBJ2-1, with no confidently assigned D gene. The CDR3 amino acid sequence is: CSARDAGSYNEQFF. The DNA reads TGCAGTGCTAGAGATGCCGGCTCCTACAATGAGCAGTTCTTC.